The 31 T cell receptor beta chains given below trace back to one sample, sequenced in a study of CD8 T cells in Susac syndrome. Random hexamers were used to reverse transcribe roughly 0.45 to 1 ug of RNA. TCRdb reprocessed the immunoSEQ multiplex PCR reads via MiXCR and lists one record per CDR3 protein. The sample lists around 160,000 distinct CDR3 sequences; approximately 94% were seen once. Sequenced: CD4+ T cells from PBMCs. These receptors originate from a human donor with multiple sclerosis.

J is TRBJ2-1 and V is TRBV29-1; 14 bases match TRBD2. V was pared by 4 bases and J by 4 bases, with 6 bases of the junction left unmatched. The CDR3 contains 16 residues. The germline gives CDR1 SQVTM, CDR2 ANQGSEA. The DNA of the CDR3 is TGCAGCGTTGGAGGACTAGCGGGAGGTCCTTACAATGAGCAGTTCTTC. Protein: CSVGGLAGGPYNEQFF.

This clonotype was counted a single time. The chain's CDR3 is CASSQDRATEAFF. In DNA, the CDR3 is TGTGCCAGCTCACAGGACAGGGCCACTGAAGCTTTCTTT. The gene calls are TRBV18 and TRBJ1-1; 8 nucleotides line up with TRBD1. Germline V gene data show CDR1 as KGHSH and CDR2 as LQKENI. The CDR3 is made up of 13 amino acids. J lost 4 bases, V lost 4 bases, and 2 bases had no gene match. The complete variable domain, with remaining parts taken from reference TRBV18 and TRBJ1-1, reads NAGVMQNPRHLVRRRGQEARLRCSPMKGHSHVYWYRQLPEEGLKFMVYLQKENIIDESGMPKERFSAEFPKEGPSILRIQQVVRGDSAAYFCASSQDRATEAFFGQGTRLTVV.

The chain carries TRBV12-3 or TRBV12-4 and TRBJ2-7; unclear D gene. V lost 6 bases and J 0 bases, leaving 12 bases between the germline ends. CDR3 length equals 14 residues. CDR3 sequence: CASSRKGDSYEQYF. CDR3 sequence (DNA): TGTGCCAGCAGCCGCAAGGGCGACTCCTACGAGCAGTACTTC.

The chain uses TRBV25-1 and TRBJ2-3, with D uncertain. Trimming took 2 bases from V and 6 from J, leaving 12 bases between them. The CDR3 has 14 residues. CDR1 is MGHDK and CDR2 is SYGVNS in the germline V gene. The DNA for the CDR3 is TGTGCCAGCAGTGAAACCCTCGGAATCGATACGCAGTATTTT. It codes for CASSETLGIDTQYF.

Comment on this clonotype: It is likely a read error, because the conserved phenylalanine at the end of the CDR3 is missing. No DNA is shown, since the ends of the CDR3 on it are uncertain; the CDR3 is the one TCRdb lists. The rearrangement joins TRBV7-9 to TRBJ2-1. The CDR3 is 12 amino acids in total, end residues counted. Per the germline V gene, CDR1 is SEHNR and CDR2 is FQNEAQ (reference sequence). The CDR3 is CASSPNGVLRFL.

As concerns this clonotype: An end of the junction differs from the germline gene, which may be a read error. The V gene is TRBV12-3 or TRBV12-4, the J gene TRBJ1-2; the D is unclear. This CDR3 is 15 amino acids long. As DNA, the CDR3 is TGTGCCAGCAGCTTAGACCAGGCCTCAATCTATGGCTACACCTTC. It translates to CASSLDQASIYGYTF.

This sequence joins TRBV6-6 and TRBJ2-2, with D uncertain. The CDR3 has 14 amino acids. Per germline, CDR1 MNHNY and CDR2 SVGAGI (reference sequence). V shed 5 bases and J shed 5 bases, with 12 bases lying between them. The CDR3 nucleotides are TGTGCCAGCAGTAATCCAGAGAATACCGGGGAGCTGTTTTTT. The encoded protein is CASSNPENTGELFF.

The V call is TRBV5-1, the J call TRBJ2-2; D is possibly TRBD2 (6 bases). The V end was cut by 1 base, the J end by 2 bases, with 12 bases between. CDR3 length: 16 amino acids. Germline CDR1 is SGHRS and CDR2 is YFSETQ. CDR3 residues: CASSLLGTSNTGELFF. The CDR3 coding sequence is TGCGCCAGCAGCTTGCTAGGGACTTCTAACACCGGGGAGCTGTTTTTT.

The gene calls are TRBV9 and TRBJ2-4, with 9 nucleotides matching TRBD2. This CDR3 is built from 18 residues. Germline-derived CDR1 and CDR2 are SGDLS and YYNGEE. The junction had 7 bases not matched to a gene; V was cut back by 0 bases and J by 0 bases. The CDR3 bases are TGTGCCAGCAGCGTAGGTCTTAGCGGGAGTGGAGCCAAAAACATTCAGTACTTC. It encodes CASSVGLSGSGAKNIQYF.

The J gene is TRBJ1-1, the V gene TRBV7-8; TRBD1 aligns across 8 bases. J lost 5 bases, V lost 5 bases, and 7 bases had no gene match. This CDR3 region has 14 residues. CDR1 is SGHVS and CDR2 is FQNEAQ in the germline V gene. The CDR3 region has the DNA TGTGCCAGCAGCCCCGGGACAGGCCGGACTGAAGCTTTCTTT. Translating it yields CASSPGTGRTEAFF.

V usage is TRBV19 and J usage is TRBJ1-1; D may be TRBD1 (5 bases). The ends were cut back, 10 bases at V and 6 bases at J, with 18 bases in the middle. The CDR3 is made up of 13 amino acids. Germline CDR1 LNHDA, CDR2 SQIVND (reference sequence). The DNA for the CDR3 is TGTGCCACCCGGGACGTAGATCGGTCTGAAGCTTTCTTT. Its translation is CATRDVDRSEAFF.

In its sample, this clonotype was seen once. The chain is built from TRBV6-2 or TRBV6-3 and TRBJ2-5; D call uncertain. This CDR3 is 13 amino acids long. The V gene lost 4 bases and the J gene lost 1 base, with 7 bases spanning the gap. CDR1 and CDR2 from the germline V gene are MNHEY and SVGEGT. Written as DNA, the CDR3 is TGTGCCAGCAGTTCCCGGGTCCAAGAGACCCAGTACTTC. It codes for CASSSRVQETQYF.

The gene calls are TRBV24-1 and TRBJ1-3, with unresolved D. V lost 7 bases and J lost 0, with 6 bases in between. The CDR3 length is 13 residues. CDR1 is KGHDR, CDR2 SFDVKD, per germline. The CDR3 bases are TGTGCCACCAGGTCAAGCTCTGGAAACACCATATATTTT. It translates to CATRSSSGNTIYF.

V and J are TRBV5-1 and TRBJ2-7, with D perhaps TRBD1 (8 bases). The V end lost 4 bases, the J end lost 1 base, and 15 bases lay between the germline ends. The CDR3 spans 15 residues. Germline CDR1 and CDR2: SGHRS and YFSETQ. In nucleotides, the CDR3 is TGCGCCAGCAGCCCCGGACAGGGAGGGTCCTACGAGCAGTACTTC. Its translation: CASSPGQGGSYEQYF.

This chain joins TRBV2 and TRBJ2-5; 10 bases align to TRBD2. V lost 2 bases, J lost 2 bases, and 2 bases stayed unmatched. Per the germline V gene, CDR1 is SNHLY and CDR2 is FYNNEI. CDR3 length: 15 residues. CDR3 sequence (DNA): TGTGCCAGCAGTGAAACTAGCGGGAATCAAGAGACCCAGTACTTC. Its translation is CASSETSGNQETQYF.

The genes are TRBV27 and TRBJ1-1, with no clear D. The V and J ends lost 0 bases and 1 base respectively, with 6 bases between them. The germline V gene encodes CDR1 MNHEY and CDR2 SMNVEV (reference sequence). This CDR3 has 14 amino acids. In DNA, the CDR3 is TGTGCCAGCAGTTTATCATACGGGAACACTGAAGCTTTCTTT. Protein: CASSLSYGNTEAFF.

The chain links TRBV10-3 to TRBJ1-2; D remains ambiguous. V lost 0 bases, J lost 7 bases, and 12 bases lay in between. The germline V gene has CDR1 ENHRY and CDR2 SYGVKD. The CDR3 has 14 amino acids. DNA of the CDR3: TGTGCCATCAGTGAGTCTCAGAGCCCGCTTGGCTACACCTTC. Encoded protein: CAISESQSPLGYTF.

The chain is built from TRBV11-2 and TRBJ2-7; D gene ambiguous. This CDR3 contains 12 residues. V was clipped by 5 bases and J by 7 bases, with 12 bases between them. The V gene's germline CDR1 is SGHAT and CDR2 FQNNGV. CDR3 coding DNA: TGTGCCAGCAGCCCGGTAGGGTCTGAGCAGTACTTC. Its translation: CASSPVGSEQYF.

The V call is TRBV5-1, the J call TRBJ2-3; TRBD2 matches 14 bases. From germline, CDR1 is SGHRS and CDR2 YFSETQ. After removal of 3 bases from V and 6 bases from J, the junction contained 18 bases not matched to a gene. This CDR3 has 20 residues. The CDR3 region is CASSSGRTGTSGRGPDTQYF. CDR3 nucleotide sequence: TGCGCCAGCAGCTCCGGCCGAACCGGGACTAGCGGGAGAGGACCCGATACGCAGTATTTT. Drawing the rest from reference TRBV5-1 and TRBJ2-3, the complete variable domain is KAGVTQTPRYLIKTRGQQVTLSCSPISGHRSVSWYQQTPGQGLQFLFEYFSETQRNKGNFPGRFSGRQFSNSRSEMNVSTLELGDSALYLCASSSGRTGTSGRGPDTQYFGPGTRLTVL.

The gene calls are TRBV7-8 and TRBJ2-5, with no clear D. Between the trimmed V and J ends, which lost 3 bases and 6 bases, there was a span of 11 bases. CDR3 length: 13 residues. Per the germline V gene, CDR1 is SGHVS and CDR2 is FQNEAQ. The CDR3 DNA is TGTGCCAGCAGCTTCCGGGTTGAGCAGACCCAGTACTTC. The encoded protein is CASSFRVEQTQYF.

The J gene is TRBJ2-5, the V gene TRBV27; no clear D. The CDR3 is 14 amino acids. Between the trimmed V and J ends, which lost 5 bases and 5 bases, there was a span of 15 bases. Germline values: CDR1 MNHEY, CDR2 SMNVEV (reference sequence). The CDR3 DNA follows: TGTGCCAGCAGTCCCCAGGTGGTGCCCGAGACCCAGTACTTC. Protein: CASSPQVVPETQYF.

V usage is TRBV5-1 and J usage is TRBJ2-5, with 8 positions matching TRBD2. The CDR3 totals 15 residues. Germline CDR1 reads SGHRS; CDR2 reads YFSETQ. After removal of 4 bases from V and 4 bases from J, the junction contained 9 bases not matched to a gene. The CDR3, as DNA: TGCGCCAGCAGCCCCGGGGGTAGCGGGACAGAGACCCAGTACTTC. Its protein is CASSPGGSGTETQYF.

This chain links TRBV19 with TRBJ2-5; D not certain. This CDR3 has 13 residues. Germline V gives CDR1 LNHDA, CDR2 SQIVND (reference sequence). The V end was cut by 5 bases, the J end by 7 bases, with 14 bases between. The CDR3 nucleotides read TGTGCCAGTAGTGGGCAGCAAAAGGGGACCCAGTACTTC. It translates to CASSGQQKGTQYF. The full variable domain, its missing parts supplied by reference TRBV19 and TRBJ2-5, is DGGITQSPKYLFRKEGQNVTLSCEQNLNHDAMYWYRQDPGQGLRLIYYSQIVNDFQKGDIAEGYSVSREKKESFPLTVTSAQKNPTAFYLCASSGQQKGTQYFGPGTRLLVL.

The chain couples TRBV6-5 to TRBJ2-7; 7 bases match TRBD1. The CDR3 spans 13 residues. Trimming cost V 5 bases and J 3 bases; bases outside gene matches: 4. Germline-derived CDR1 and CDR2 are MNHEY and SVGAGI. The CDR3 DNA follows: TGTGCCAGCAGTAGGGACAGATTCTACGAGCAGTACTTC. It translates to CASSRDRFYEQYF.

This sequence joins TRBV18 and TRBJ2-3; D remains unclear. CDR1 is KGHSH and CDR2 is LQKENI in the germline V gene. V lost 3 bases and J lost 2, with 9 bases in between. The CDR3 contains 14 residues. The CDR3 bases are TGTGCCAGCTCACCCGCCGGAATCACAGATACGCAGTATTTT. As protein: CASSPAGITDTQYF.

V and J are TRBV9 and TRBJ1-3; no firm D call. CDR3 length equals 14 residues. V was cut by 0 bases and J by 4 bases, with 8 bases left in between. Germline CDR1 reads SGDLS; CDR2 reads YYNGEE. The CDR3 coding sequence is TGTGCCAGCAGCGTAGATGTGGGGGGAAACACCATATATTTT. This sequence encodes CASSVDVGGNTIYF.

The chain recombines TRBV13 with TRBJ1-5; D is unresolved. V was clipped by 0 bases and J by 9 bases, with 6 bases between them. The CDR3 is 12 residues long. Germline V gene data show CDR1 as PRHDT and CDR2 as FYEKMQ (reference sequence). The CDR3: CASSLGVSPQHF. The CDR3 DNA is TGTGCCAGCAGCTTAGGGGTGTCGCCCCAGCATTTT.

The genes are TRBV5-1 and TRBJ2-7; D remains unclear. Trimming left V 0 bases short and J 4 bases short, with 14 bases between. The V gene's germline CDR1 is SGHRS and CDR2 YFSETQ. This CDR3 spans 15 amino acids. The CDR3 region is CASSLGEAGAYEQYF. The CDR3 DNA reads TGCGCCAGCAGCTTGGGAGAGGCAGGCGCTTACGAGCAGTACTTC.

The rearrangement uses TRBV12-3 or TRBV12-4 and TRBJ1-1; no clear D gene. The ends were cut back, 6 bases at V and 9 bases at J, with 11 bases in the middle. The CDR3 covers 11 residues. The CDR3 spells CASRLKAQAFF. Written as DNA, the CDR3 is TGTGCCAGCAGGTTAAAAGCGCAAGCTTTCTTT.

V gene TRBV3-1 combines with J gene TRBJ2-3; possibly TRBD1 or TRBD2 for D (5 bases each). With 3 bases removed from V and 0 bases from J, the gap between germline ends came to 7 bases. This CDR3 is 14 amino acids long. The germline V gene has CDR1 LGHDT and CDR2 YNNKEL (reference sequence). The CDR3 sequence is CASSHWDSTDTQYF. As DNA, the CDR3 is TGTGCCAGCAGCCATTGGGACAGCACAGATACGCAGTATTTT.

The rearrangement uses TRBV29-1 and TRBJ2-5; TRBD2 matches 12 bases. This CDR3 comprises 19 residues. The germline gives CDR1 SQVTM, CDR2 ANQGSEA. The J segment lost 3 bases and the V segment lost 1 base, leaving 15 bases of the junction unmatched. The CDR3 here is CSVEANPLLLAGGKETQYF. The CDR3 DNA sequence: TGCAGCGTTGAAGCGAATCCTCTATTACTAGCGGGAGGAAAAGAGACCCAGTACTTC.